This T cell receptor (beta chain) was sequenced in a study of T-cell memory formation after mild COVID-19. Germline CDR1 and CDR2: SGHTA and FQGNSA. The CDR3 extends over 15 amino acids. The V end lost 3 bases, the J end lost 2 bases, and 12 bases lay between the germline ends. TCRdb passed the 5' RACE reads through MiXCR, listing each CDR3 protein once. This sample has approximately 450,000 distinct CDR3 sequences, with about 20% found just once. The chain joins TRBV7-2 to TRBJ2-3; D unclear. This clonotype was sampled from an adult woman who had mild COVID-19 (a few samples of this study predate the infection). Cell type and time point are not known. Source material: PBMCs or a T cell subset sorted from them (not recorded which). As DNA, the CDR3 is TGTGCCAGCAGCTTCTCCACGAGCCCCACAGATACGCAGTATTTT. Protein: CASSFSTSPTDTQYF.